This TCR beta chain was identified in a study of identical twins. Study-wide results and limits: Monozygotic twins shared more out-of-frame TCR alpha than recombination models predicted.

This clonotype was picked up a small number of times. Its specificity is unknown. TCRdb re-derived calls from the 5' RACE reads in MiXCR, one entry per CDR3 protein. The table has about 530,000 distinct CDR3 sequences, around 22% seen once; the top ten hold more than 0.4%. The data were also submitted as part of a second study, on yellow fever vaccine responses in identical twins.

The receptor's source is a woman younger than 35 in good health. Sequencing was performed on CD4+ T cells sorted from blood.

The DNA of the CDR3 is TGTGCCAGCAGTTTTTCGTCGGGAGGGTCCTACGAGCAGTACTTC. The encoded protein is CASSFSSGGSYEQYF. J is TRBJ2-7 and V is TRBV12-3 or TRBV12-4; TRBD2 matches 8 bases. V shed 3 bases and J 1 base; nucleotides not matched to a gene: 5. This CDR3 has 15 residues.